The 11 T cell receptor beta chains below were found in one sample sequenced in a study of T-cell reconstitution after alpha-beta-depleted transplantation in children. Preparation of the TCRbeta library was carried out with unique molecular identifiers. TCRdb reanalysed the PCR reads using MiXCR and keeps one entry per CDR3 protein. The data show roughly 300,000 distinct CDR3 sequences, approximately 10% seen once. This material consisted of peripheral blood, taken 180 days after TCRalphabeta/CD19-depleted stem cell transplant. The receptors originated from a male patient between 2 and 10 years old who had a stem cell transplant for chronic granulomatous disease, so the T cells may come from the graft donor.

CDR3 amino acids: CASSLELGGRNPYNEQFF. CDR3 DNA: TGTGCCAGCAGTTTAGAATTAGGCGGACGGAATCCCTACAATGAGCAGTTCTTC. V is TRBV12-3 or TRBV12-4 and J is TRBJ2-1, with D hard to call. The CDR3 runs 18 residues. V gave up 1 base and J gave up 2 bases, with 18 bases separating them.

This clonotype was recorded at least ten times. The V and J genes are TRBV20-1 and TRBJ1-1; D not resolved. The CDR3 spans 12 residues. Looked up from germline, CDR1 is DFQATT and CDR2 is SNEGSKA (reference sequence). V was shortened by 7 bases and J by 2 bases, with 11 bases between the two germline ends. The CDR3, as DNA: TGCAGTGTCCCCCGAGGTAACACTGAAGCTTTCTTT. Translated: CSVPRGNTEAFF.

In its sample, this clonotype was seen many times. J is TRBJ2-5 and V is TRBV12-3 or TRBV12-4; TRBD2 agrees at 10 bases. J gave up 4 bases and V 4 bases, and 3 bases lay outside the gene matches. CDR3 size: 14 residues. This CDR3 is CASSSGTSVETQYF. CDR3 DNA sequence: TGTGCCAGCAGTTCCGGGACTAGCGTAGAGACCCAGTACTTC.

In its sample, this clonotype was seen many times. V and J are TRBV24-1 and TRBJ2-2; a possible D gene is TRBD1 (6 bases). The CDR3 is 14 amino acids. Trimming removed 9 bases at V and 5 bases at J, with 15 bases between. The germline V gene has CDR1 KGHDR and CDR2 SFDVKD. The CDR3: CATPAGETTGELFF. CDR3 nucleotide sequence: TGTGCCACCCCCGCAGGGGAAACGACCGGGGAGCTGTTTTTT.

This clonotype was seen at least ten times. The V gene is TRBV29-1, the J gene TRBJ2-1; 8 bases map to TRBD2. J gave up 0 bases and V 3 bases, and 4 bases lay outside the gene matches. The CDR3 loop spans 15 amino acids. Per germline, CDR1 SQVTM and CDR2 ANQGSEA. CDR3 loop: CSVESSGSSYNEQFF. The DNA for the CDR3 is TGCAGCGTTGAGTCCAGCGGGAGCTCCTACAATGAGCAGTTCTTC.

This clonotype was counted at least ten times. V and J are TRBV7-9 and TRBJ2-1; 13 bases are a match to TRBD2. This CDR3 contains 17 residues. V was pared by 4 bases and J by 4 bases, with 7 bases of the junction left unmatched. The germline V gene encodes CDR1 SEHNR and CDR2 FQNEAQ (reference sequence). CDR3 sequence (DNA): TGTGCCAGCAGCTCACGACAGACTAGCGGGGGGTACAATGAGCAGTTCTTC. Translation gives CASSSRQTSGGYNEQFF.

Comments on this clonotype: This sequence may be a read error, since a much larger clone differs from it by one base. The chain recombines TRBV29-1 with TRBJ1-1; no definite D call. Germline loops: CDR1 SQVTM, CDR2 ANQGSEA. The CDR3 spans 15 residues. CDR3: CNVEVSGSPNTEAFF. The CDR3 nucleotides read TGCAACGTTGAAGTCTCGGGGTCCCCGAACACTGAAGCTTTCTTT.

This clonotype appeared many times. V is TRBV12-3 or TRBV12-4 and J is TRBJ1-3; D gene unclear. V was clipped by 9 bases and J by 4 bases, with 13 bases between them. The CDR3 is 13 amino acids. The CDR3 protein is CASQPADGNTIYF. The CDR3 DNA is TGTGCCAGTCAACCCGCTGACGGAAACACCATATATTTT.

In its sample, this clonotype was seen many times. The CDR3 sequence is CASSLGPLGTGELFF. CDR3 nucleotide sequence: TGCGCCAGCAGCTTGGGGCCCTTGGGGACCGGGGAGCTGTTTTTT. The chain employs TRBV5-1 and TRBJ2-2; no reliable D call. Trimming left V 0 bases short and J 5 bases short, with 11 bases between. The CDR3 is made up of 15 amino acids. Germline CDR1 and CDR2: SGHRS and YFSETQ.

Turning to this clonotype: A junction boundary mismatches the germline segment, possibly from a read error. The chain couples TRBV7-6 to TRBJ2-3; no clear D gene. Germline loops: CDR1 SGHVS, CDR2 FNYEAQ. The CDR3 has 14 residues. The CDR3 protein is CAGSLDGSTDTQYF. As DNA, the CDR3 is TGTGCCGGCAGCTTAGACGGATCCACAGATACGCAGTATTTT.

In its sample, this clonotype was seen many times. The chain has TRBV6-5 and TRBJ2-1, with 9 positions matching TRBD2. The CDR3 length is 15 residues. The V gene's germline CDR1 is MNHEY and CDR2 SVGAGI. The trim removed 4 bases at V and 9 bases at J, leaving 10 bases unmatched. The DNA for the CDR3 is TGTGCCAGCAGTTTCCGTAGCGGGGGTGTTGGTGAGCAGTTCTTC. Amino acid sequence: CASSFRSGGVGEQFF.